In its sample, the clone carrying this T cell receptor (beta chain) was seen a few times. Its matching antigen is unknown. V gave up 1 base and J gave up 3 bases, with 12 bases separating them. CDR1 and CDR2 (germline): SGHAT, FQNNGV. The CDR3 spans 15 residues. This entry comes from a study of cytomegalovirus exposure and HLA in healthy donors. Broader study findings: The authors assumed roughly uniform sequencing depth across donors for presence/absence analyses.

Use of 60 Vbeta and 13 Jbeta primers characterized the PCR. Authors' analysis steps: Later, 80 million or so unique TCR beta chains were counted in an analysis, and 8.5 million to 13 million of them were shared. Measured with immunoSEQ multiplex PCR; TCRdb has only the in-frame clones, and not every one. V and J calls plus clone size are reproduced from that table; the DNA served to infer D and trimming. The data show over 150,000 clones, about 74% seen once. Sequenced input: PBMCs. This receptor was taken from a woman between 40 and 50 years old in good health and CMV-seronegative. V usage is TRBV11-2 and J usage is TRBJ1-2; D call uncertain. CDR3 nucleotide sequence: TGTGCCAGCAGCTTAGGGGTTCTAGTCGACTATGGCTACACCTTC. Protein sequence: CASSLGVLVDYGYTF.